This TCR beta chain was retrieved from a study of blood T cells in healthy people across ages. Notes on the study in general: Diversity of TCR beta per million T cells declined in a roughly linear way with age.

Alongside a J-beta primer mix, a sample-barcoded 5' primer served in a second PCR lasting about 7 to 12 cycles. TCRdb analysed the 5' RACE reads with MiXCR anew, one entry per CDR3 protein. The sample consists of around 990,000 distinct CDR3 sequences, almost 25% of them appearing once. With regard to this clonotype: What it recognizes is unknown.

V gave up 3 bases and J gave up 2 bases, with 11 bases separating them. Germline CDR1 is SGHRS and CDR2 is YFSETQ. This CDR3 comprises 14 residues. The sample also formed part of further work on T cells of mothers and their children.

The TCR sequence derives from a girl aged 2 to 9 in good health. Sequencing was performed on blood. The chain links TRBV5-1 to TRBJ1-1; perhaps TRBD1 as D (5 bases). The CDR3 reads CASSSDTYNTEAFF. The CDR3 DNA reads TGCGCCAGCAGCTCGGACACCTATAACACTGAAGCTTTCTTT.